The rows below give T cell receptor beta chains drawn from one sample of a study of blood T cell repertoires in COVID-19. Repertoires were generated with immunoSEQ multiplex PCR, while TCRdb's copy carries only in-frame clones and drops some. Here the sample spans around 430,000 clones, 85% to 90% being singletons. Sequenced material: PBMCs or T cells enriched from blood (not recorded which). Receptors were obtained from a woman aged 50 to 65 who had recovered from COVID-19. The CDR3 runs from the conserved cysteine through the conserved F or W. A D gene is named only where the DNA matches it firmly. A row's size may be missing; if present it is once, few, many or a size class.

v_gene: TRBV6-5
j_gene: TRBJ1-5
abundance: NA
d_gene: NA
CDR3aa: CASSSTNRNQPQHF
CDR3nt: TGTGCCAGCAGTTCCACAAACCGAAATCAGCCCCAGCATTTT

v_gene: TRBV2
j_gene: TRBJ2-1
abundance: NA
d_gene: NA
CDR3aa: CASRGSSYNEQFF
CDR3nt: TGTGCCAGCCGGGGGAGCTCCTACAATGAGCAGTTCTTC

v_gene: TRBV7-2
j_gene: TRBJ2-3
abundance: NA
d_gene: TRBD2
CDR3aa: CASSLDMAGGTDTQYF
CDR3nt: TGTGCCAGCAGCTTAGATATGGCGGGGGGCACAGATACGCAGTATTTT

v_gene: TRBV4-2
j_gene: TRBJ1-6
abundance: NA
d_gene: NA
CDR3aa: CASSQELRRGNSPLHF
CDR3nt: TGTGCCAGCAGCCAAGAGTTGCGACGGGGGAATTCACCCCTCCACTTT

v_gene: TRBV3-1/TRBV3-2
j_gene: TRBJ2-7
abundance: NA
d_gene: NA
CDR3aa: CASSQALVRYEQYF
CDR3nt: TGTGCCAGCAGCCAAGCACTAGTAAGGTACGAGCAGTACTTC

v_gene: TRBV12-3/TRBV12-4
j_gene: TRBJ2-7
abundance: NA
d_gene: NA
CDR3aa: CASSTSRSNEQYF
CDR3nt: TGTGCCAGCAGCACCTCCCGGTCCAACGAGCAGTACTTC

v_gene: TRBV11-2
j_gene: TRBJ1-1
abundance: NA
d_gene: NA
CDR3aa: CASSLEGGMNTEAFF
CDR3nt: TGTGCCAGCAGCTTAGAAGGGGGAATGAACACTGAAGCTTTCTTT

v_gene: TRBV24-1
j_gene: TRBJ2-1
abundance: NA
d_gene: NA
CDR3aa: CATSDRGLMGGNEQFF
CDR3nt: TGTGCCACCAGTGATCGGGGCCTAATGGGAGGCAATGAGCAGTTCTTC

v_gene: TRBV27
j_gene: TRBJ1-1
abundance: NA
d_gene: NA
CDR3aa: CASSRSGGRVGTEAFF
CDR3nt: TGTGCCAGCAGCCGGAGCGGGGGCAGGGTCGGCACTGAAGCTTTCTTT

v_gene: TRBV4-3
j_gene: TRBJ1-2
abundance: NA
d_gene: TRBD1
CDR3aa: CASSQESGLTGVRANYGYTF
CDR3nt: TGCGCCAGCAGCCAAGAATCAGGGTTGACAGGGGTAAGGGCTAACTATGGCTACACCTTC

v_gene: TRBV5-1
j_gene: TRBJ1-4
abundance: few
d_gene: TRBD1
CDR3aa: CASTGDSPATNEKLFF
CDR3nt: TGCGCCAGCACCGGGGACAGCCCCGCAACTAATGAAAAACTGTTTTTT

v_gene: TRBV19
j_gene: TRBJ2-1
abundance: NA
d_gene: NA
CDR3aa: CASSLDGSGQFF
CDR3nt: TGTGCCAGTAGTCTCGACGGGAGCGGGCAGTTCTTC

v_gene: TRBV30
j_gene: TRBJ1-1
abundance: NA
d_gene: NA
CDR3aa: CAWSSGPGHGAFF
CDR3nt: TGTGCCTGGAGTTCTGGGCCAGGTCATGGAGCTTTCTTT

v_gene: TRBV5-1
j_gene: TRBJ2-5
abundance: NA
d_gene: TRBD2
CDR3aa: CASSLAGAGETQYF
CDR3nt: TGCGCCAGCAGTCTAGCGGGGGCCGGGGAGACCCAGTACTTC

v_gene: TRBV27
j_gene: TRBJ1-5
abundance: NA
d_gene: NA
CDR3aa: CASSFGPYSNQPQHF
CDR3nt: TGTGCCAGCAGTTTTGGGCCTTATAGCAATCAGCCCCAGCATTTT

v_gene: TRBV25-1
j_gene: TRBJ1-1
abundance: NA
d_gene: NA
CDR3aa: CASSGGLLRTEAFF
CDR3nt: TGTGCCAGCAGTGGTGGTCTTCTTCGGACTGAAGCTTTCTTT

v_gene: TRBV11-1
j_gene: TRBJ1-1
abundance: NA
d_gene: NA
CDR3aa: CASRLDGVNTEAFF
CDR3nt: TGTGCCAGCAGGCTCGACGGAGTGAACACTGAAGCTTTCTTT

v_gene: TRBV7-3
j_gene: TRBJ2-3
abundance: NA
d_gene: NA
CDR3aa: CASSLDRGSTDTQYF
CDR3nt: TGTGCCAGCAGCTTAGATCGGGGGAGCACAGATACGCAGTATTTT

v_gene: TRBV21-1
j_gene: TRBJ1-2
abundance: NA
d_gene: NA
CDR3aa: CASSKEARNGYTF
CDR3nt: TGTGCCAGCAGCAAAGAGGCGCGGAATGGCTACACCTTC

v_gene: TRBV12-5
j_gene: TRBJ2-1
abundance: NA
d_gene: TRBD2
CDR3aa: CASGAHLRGVLPSYNEQFF
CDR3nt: TGTGCTAGTGGCGCCCACTTGCGGGGGGTCCTGCCCTCCTACAATGAGCAGTTCTTC

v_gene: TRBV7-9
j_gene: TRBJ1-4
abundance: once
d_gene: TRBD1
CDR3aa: CASSPRDRANEKLFF
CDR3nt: TGTGCCAGCAGCCCCCGGGACAGGGCTAATGAAAAACTGTTTTTT

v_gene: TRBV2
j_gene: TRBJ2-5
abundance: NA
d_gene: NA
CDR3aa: CASRDYKETQYF
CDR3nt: TGTGCCAGCAGGGACTACAAAGAGACCCAGTACTTC

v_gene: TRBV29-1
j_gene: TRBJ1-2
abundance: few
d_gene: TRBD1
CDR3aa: CSTRRDSSGYTF
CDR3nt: TGCAGCACACGCCGGGACAGTAGCGGCTACACCTTC

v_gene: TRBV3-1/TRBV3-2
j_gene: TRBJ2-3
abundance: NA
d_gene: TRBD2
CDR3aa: CASSQGPGLATDTQYF
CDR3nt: TGTGCCAGCAGCCAGGGACCGGGACTAGCTACAGATACGCAGTATTTT

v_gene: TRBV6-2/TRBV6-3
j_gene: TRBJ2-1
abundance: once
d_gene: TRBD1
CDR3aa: CASSSRDRAYNEQFF
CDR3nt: TGTGCCAGCAGCTCCCGGGACAGGGCCTACAATGAGCAGTTCTTC

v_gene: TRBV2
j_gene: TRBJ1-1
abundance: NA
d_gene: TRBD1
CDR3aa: CASKREGGPNTEAFF
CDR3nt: TGTGCCAGCAAGAGGGAAGGGGGCCCTAACACTGAAGCTTTCTTT

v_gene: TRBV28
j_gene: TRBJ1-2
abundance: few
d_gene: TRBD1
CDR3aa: CASASDRVKGYTF
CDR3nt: TGTGCCAGCGCATCGGACAGGGTGAAAGGCTACACCTTC

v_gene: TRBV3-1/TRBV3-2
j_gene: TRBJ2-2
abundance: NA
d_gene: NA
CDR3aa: CASSQRAISSTGELFF
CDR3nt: TGTGCCAGCAGCCAAAGAGCGATCAGTTCCACCGGGGAGCTGTTTTTT

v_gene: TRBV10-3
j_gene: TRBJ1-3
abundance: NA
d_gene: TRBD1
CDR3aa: CAISDSRGKSGNTIYF
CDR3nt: TGTGCCATCAGTGATTCCAGGGGGAAGAGTGGAAACACCATATATTTT

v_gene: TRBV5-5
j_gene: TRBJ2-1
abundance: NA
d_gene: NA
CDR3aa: CASSLDRYTYNEQFF
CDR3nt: TGTGCCAGCAGCTTGGACAGATACACTTACAATGAGCAGTTCTTC

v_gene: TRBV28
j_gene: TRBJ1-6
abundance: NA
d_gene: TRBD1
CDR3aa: CASSLGYSGVQGKSNSPLHF
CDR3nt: TGTGCCAGCAGTTTAGGTTACTCCGGTGTACAGGGGAAGAGTAATTCACCCCTCCACTTT

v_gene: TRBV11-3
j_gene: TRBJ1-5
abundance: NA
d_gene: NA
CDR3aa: CASSPTRRNQHF
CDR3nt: TGTGCCAGCAGCCCTACCCGCAGGAACCAGCATTTT

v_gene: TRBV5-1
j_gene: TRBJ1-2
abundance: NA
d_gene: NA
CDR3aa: CASSLDGATYGYTF
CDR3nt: TGCGCCAGCAGCTTGGATGGGGCAACCTATGGCTACACCTTC

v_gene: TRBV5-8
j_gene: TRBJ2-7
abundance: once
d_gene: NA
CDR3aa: CASSFGNTNGEQYF
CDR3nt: TGTGCCAGCAGCTTCGGGAACACAAACGGCGAGCAGTACTTC

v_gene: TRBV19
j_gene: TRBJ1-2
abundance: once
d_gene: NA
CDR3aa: CASSIEAGGYTF
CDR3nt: TGTGCCAGTAGTATAGAGGCGGGTGGCTACACCTTC

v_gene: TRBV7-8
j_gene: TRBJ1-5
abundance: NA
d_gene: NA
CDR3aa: CASSPQEGQPQHF
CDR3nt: TGTGCCAGCAGCCCGCAGGAGGGACAGCCCCAGCATTTT

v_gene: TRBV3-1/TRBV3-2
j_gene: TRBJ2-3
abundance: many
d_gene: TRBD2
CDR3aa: CASRTSADTQYF
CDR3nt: TGTGCCAGCAGGACTAGCGCAGATACGCAGTATTTT